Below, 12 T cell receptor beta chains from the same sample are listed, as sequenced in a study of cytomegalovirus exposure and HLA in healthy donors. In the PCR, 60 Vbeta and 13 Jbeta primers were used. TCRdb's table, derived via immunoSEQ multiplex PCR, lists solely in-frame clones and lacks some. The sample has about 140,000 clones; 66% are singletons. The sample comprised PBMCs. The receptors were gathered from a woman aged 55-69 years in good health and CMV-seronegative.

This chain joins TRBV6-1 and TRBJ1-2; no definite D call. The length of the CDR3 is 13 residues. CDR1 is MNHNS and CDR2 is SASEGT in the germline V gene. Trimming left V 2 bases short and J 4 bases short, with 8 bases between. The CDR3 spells CASSEITSYGYTF. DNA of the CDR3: TGTGCCAGCAGTGAAATCACCAGCTATGGCTACACCTTC.

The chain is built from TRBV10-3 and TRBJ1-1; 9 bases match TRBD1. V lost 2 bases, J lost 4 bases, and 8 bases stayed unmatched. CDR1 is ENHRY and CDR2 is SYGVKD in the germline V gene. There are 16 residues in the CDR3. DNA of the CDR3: TGTGCCATCAGTGAGGGGGTGACAGGGGGTCGCACTGAAGCTTTCTTT. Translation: CAISEGVTGGRTEAFF.

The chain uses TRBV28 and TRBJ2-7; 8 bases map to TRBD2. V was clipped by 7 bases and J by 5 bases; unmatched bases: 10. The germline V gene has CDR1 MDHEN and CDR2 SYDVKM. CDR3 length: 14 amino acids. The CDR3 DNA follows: TGTGCCAGCACCGCAGCGGGAGTCGGCCACGAGCAGTACTTC. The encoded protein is CASTAAGVGHEQYF.

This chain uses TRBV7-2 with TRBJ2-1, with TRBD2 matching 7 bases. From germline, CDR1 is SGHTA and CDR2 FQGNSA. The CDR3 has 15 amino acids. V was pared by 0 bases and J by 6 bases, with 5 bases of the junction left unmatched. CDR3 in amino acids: CASSLAGGQGNEQFF. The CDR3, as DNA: TGTGCCAGCAGCTTAGCGGGAGGGCAGGGCAATGAGCAGTTCTTC.

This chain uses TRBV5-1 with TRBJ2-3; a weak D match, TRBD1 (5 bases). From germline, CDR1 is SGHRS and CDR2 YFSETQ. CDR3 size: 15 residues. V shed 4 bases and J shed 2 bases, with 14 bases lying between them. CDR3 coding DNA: TGCGCCAGCAGCAAACAGGTTATGGACACAGATACGCAGTATTTT. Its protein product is CASSKQVMDTDTQYF.

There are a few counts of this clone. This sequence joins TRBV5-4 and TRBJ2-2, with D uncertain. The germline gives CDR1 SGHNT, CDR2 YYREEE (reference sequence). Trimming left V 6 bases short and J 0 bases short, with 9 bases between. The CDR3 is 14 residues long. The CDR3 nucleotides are TGTGCCAGCACCTTAGCCCCGAACACCGGGGAGCTGTTTTTT. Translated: CASTLAPNTGELFF.

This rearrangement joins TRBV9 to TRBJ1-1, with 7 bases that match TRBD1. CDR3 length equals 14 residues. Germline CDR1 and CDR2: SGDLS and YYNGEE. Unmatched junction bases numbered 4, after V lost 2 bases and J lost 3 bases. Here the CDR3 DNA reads TGTGCCAGCAGCGTTTTCGACAGGGACACTGAAGCTTTCTTT. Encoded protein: CASSVFDRDTEAFF.

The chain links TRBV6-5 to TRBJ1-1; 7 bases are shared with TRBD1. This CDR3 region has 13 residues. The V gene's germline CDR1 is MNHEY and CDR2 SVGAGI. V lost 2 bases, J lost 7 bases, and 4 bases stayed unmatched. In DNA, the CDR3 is TGTGCCAGCAGTTACAGGGGGCAGGGTGAAGCTTTCTTT. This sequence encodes CASSYRGQGEAFF.

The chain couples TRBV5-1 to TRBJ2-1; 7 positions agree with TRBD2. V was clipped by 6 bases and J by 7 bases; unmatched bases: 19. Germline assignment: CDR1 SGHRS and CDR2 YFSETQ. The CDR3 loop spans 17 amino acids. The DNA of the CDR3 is TGCGCCAGCAAATTGCAGGTGGTGGGGGGGAAGGGGAATGAGCAGTTCTTC. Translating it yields CASKLQVVGGKGNEQFF.

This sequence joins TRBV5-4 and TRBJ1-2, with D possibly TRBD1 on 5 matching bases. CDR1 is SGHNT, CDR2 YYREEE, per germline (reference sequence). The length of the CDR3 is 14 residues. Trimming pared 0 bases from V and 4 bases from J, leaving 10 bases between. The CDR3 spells CASSLGGGTYGYTF. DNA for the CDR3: TGTGCCAGCAGCTTGGGGGGGGGAACCTATGGCTACACCTTC.

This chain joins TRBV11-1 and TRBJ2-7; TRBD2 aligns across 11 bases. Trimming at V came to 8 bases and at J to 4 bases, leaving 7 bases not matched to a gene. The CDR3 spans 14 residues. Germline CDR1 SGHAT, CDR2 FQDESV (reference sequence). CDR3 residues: CASGRLAGTYEQYF. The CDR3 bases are TGTGCCAGCGGCAGACTAGCGGGAACGTACGAGCAGTACTTC.

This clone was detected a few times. CDR3 amino acids: CASSISEIPYNEQFF. DNA of the CDR3: TGTGCCAGTAGTATCTCCGAGATCCCTTACAATGAGCAGTTCTTC. The chain employs TRBV19 and TRBJ2-1, with D uncertain. The V gene's germline CDR1 is LNHDA and CDR2 SQIVND (reference sequence). The CDR3 has 15 residues. Trimming stripped 3 bases from V and 4 bases from J, with 13 bases between. Full variable domain (missing parts from reference TRBV19 and TRBJ2-1): DGGITQSPKYLFRKEGQNVTLSCEQNLNHDAMYWYRQDPGQGLRLIYYSQIVNDFQKGDIAEGYSVSREKKESFPLTVTSAQKNPTAFYLCASSISEIPYNEQFFGPGTRLTVL.